This T cell receptor beta chain originates from a study of identifying expanded T cells in peripheral blood (dated by TCRdb to about 2019). Context from the whole study: Technical replicates were generated by sequencing separate aliquots of the same genomic DNA pool, and four replicates were compared pairwise. Broader findings and caveats from the paper: Across all healthy donors, variance in clone template counts between roughly 2-week samples was found to increase significantly with total template count. Across all healthy-donor time intervals, the beta-binomial model significantly lowered both the number of clones called differentially abundant and the false-positive rate. Between technical replicates the binomial model flagged about 1.2 differentially abundant clones, whereas over about 2 weeks the binomial model flagged about 15 and over four weeks 19 to 20. It was expected by the authors that biological variance in healthy repertoires might increase further over much longer intervals, such as months to years.

The CDR3 covers 12 residues, taking in both the cysteine and the phenylalanine. Only CDR3 DNA remains: 36 bases, in frame from the first base. Trimming removed 3 bases from V and 7 bases from J, leaving 9 bases between the germline ends. Sequences SGHDT (CDR1) and YYEEEE (CDR2) are obtained from the germline V gene. No immune events such as infections were documented for the healthy donors during the collection period. To calibrate time-dependent variance in a beta-binomial model of T-cell clone differential abundance, blood repertoires from healthy donors were used as a training cohort. The training cohort comprised about ten healthy donors, 3 female and 7 male. On average the donors were approximately 42 years old, and their ages spanned roughly 29 to 70 years. Whole blood was collected from each healthy donor at three time points spaced around two weeks apart and obtained from a commercial supplier. For immunosequencing, genomic DNA was extracted from whole blood that had not been sorted.

Note on this clone: Its antigen is still unknown. Within one base of it there is no much larger clone, and no base qualities were kept.

TCRbeta CDR3 regions were profiled with the immunoSEQ Assay using bias-controlled multiplex PCR amplification of genomic DNA. The study's processing was this. The absolute abundance of each unique TCRbeta CDR3 region was quantified after sequences were collapsed and filtered. Two models were used to test differential abundance: a binomial model (Fisher-equivalent) and a beta-binomial model that adds time-dependent variance fitted from healthy donors. Clones with fewer than 5 combined templates were removed, and a clone was called differentially abundant if the clone's Benjamini-Hochberg FDR was below 0.01. Using the form v = (b*log(k)+a)^2, the beta-binomial variance was modeled as a function of the total template count across the two samples. TCRdb obtained this table from immuneACCESS and retained in-frame rearrangements with V and J assigned. These tables miss some clones; where compared with another copy, unresolved V genes account for less than half of the shortfall, and the remainder is unexplained. V and J calls and clone size are as listed in that table; D and trimming were resolved from the DNA. In this sample the table shows around 100,000 clones, roughly 89% of which occur a single time. Roughly 15% of the sample goes to the ten largest clones.

The receptor was isolated from a person aged 18 to 75 in good health. The rearrangement combines TRBV5-6 with TRBJ2-3; the D gene is unclear. The sequenced material came from blood. The DNA sequence follows: TGTGCCAGCAGCTCGACGAGCCATACGCAGTATTTT. Its product reads: CASSSTSHTQYF.